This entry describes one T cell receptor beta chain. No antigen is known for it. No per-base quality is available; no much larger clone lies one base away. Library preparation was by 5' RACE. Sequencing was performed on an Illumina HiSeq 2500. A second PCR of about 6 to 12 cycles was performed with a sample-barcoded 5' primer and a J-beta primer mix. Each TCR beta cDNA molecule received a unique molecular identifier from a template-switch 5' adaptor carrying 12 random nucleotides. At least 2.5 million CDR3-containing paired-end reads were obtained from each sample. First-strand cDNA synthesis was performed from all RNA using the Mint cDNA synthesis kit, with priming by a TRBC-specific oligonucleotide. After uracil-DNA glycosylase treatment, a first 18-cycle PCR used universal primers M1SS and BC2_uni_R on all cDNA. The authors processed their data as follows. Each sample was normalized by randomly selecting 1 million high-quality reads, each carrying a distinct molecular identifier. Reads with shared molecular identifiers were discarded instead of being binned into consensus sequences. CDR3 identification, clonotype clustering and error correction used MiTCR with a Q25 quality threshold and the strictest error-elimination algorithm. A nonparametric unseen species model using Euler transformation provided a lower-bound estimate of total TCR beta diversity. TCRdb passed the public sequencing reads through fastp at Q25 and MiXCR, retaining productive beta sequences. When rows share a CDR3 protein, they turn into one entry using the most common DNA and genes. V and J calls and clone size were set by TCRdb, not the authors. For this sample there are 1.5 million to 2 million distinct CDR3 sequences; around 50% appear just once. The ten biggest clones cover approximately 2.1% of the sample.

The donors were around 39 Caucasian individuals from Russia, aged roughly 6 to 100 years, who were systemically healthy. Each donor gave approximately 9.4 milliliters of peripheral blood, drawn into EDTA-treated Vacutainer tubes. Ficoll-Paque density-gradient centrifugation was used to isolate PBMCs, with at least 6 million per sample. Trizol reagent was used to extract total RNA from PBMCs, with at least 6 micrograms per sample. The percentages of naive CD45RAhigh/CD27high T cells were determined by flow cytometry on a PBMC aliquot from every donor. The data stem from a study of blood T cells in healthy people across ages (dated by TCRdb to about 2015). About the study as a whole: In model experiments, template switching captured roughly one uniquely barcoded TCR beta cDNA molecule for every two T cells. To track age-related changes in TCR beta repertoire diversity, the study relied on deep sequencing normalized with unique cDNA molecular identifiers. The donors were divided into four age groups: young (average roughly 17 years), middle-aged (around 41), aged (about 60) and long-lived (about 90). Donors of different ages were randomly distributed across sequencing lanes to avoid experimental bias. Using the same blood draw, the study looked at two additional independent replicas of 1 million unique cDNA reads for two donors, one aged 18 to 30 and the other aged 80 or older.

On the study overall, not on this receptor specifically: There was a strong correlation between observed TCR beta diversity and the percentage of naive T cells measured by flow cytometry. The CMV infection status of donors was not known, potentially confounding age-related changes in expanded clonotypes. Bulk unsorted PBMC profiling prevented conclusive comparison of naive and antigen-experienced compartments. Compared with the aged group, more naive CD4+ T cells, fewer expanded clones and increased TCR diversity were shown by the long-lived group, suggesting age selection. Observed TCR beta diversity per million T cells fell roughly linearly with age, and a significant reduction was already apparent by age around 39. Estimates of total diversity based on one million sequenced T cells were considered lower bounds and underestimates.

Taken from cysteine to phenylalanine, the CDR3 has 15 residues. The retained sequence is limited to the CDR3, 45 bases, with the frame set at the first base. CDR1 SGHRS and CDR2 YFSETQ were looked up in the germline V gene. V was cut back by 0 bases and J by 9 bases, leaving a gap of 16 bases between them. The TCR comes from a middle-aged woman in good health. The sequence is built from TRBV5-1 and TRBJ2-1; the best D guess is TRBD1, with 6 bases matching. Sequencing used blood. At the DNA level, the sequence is TGCGCCAGCAGCTTGGCCCAGGGGCCGCAGGGTGAGCAGTTCTTC. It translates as CASSLAQGPQGEQFF.